This passage covers 24 T cell receptor beta chains from one sample sequenced in a study of blood T cell repertoires in COVID-19. TCRdb's copy holds only in-frame clones and misses some; the assay was immunoSEQ multiplex PCR. The profile covers 300,000 to 350,000 clones, with 85% to 90% appearing a single time and around 4.5% taken by the ten largest. Sequenced input: PBMCs or T cells enriched from blood (not recorded which). These receptors all come from a woman under 30 with acute COVID-19.

This chain links TRBV12-3 or TRBV12-4 with TRBJ1-2; tentative D call: TRBD1 (5 bases). Trimming stripped 7 bases from V and 7 bases from J, with 13 bases between. CDR3 length: 12 residues. CDR3 sequence reads: CASTEDIRGYTF. Written as DNA, the CDR3 is TGTGCCAGCACTGAGGACATACGTGGCTACACCTTC.

V usage is TRBV19 and J usage is TRBJ2-1; 10 bases line up with TRBD2. Germline lookup yields CDR1 LNHDA and CDR2 SQIVND (reference sequence). CDR3 length: 16 residues. The V and J ends lost 7 bases and 4 bases, in that order; junction bases with no gene match: 10. The CDR3 here is CASNYNPSGSYNEQFF. The CDR3 region has the DNA TGTGCCAGTAACTACAACCCTAGCGGGAGTTACAATGAGCAGTTCTTC.

The J gene is TRBJ1-1, the V gene TRBV30; D uncertain. V was cut by 4 bases and J by 5 bases, with 8 bases left in between. This CDR3 is built from 11 residues. CDR1 and CDR2 from the germline V gene are GTSNPN and SVGIG (reference sequence). The CDR3 DNA follows: TGTGCCTGGACCGGGAGGACTGAAGCTTTCTTT. Its protein product is CAWTGRTEAFF. Full variable domain (remainder filled in from reference TRBV30 and TRBJ1-1): SQTIHQWPATLVQPVGSPLSLECTVEGTSNPNLYWYRQAAGRGLQLLFYSVGIGQISSEVPQNLSASRPQDRQFILSSKKLLLSDSGFYLCAWTGRTEAFFGQGTRLTVV.

The chain couples TRBV28 to TRBJ1-1; maybe TRBD1 (5 bases). The CDR3 contains 12 residues. Germline V gene sequence: CDR1 MDHEN, CDR2 SYDVKM. V gave up 8 bases and J gave up 5 bases, with 12 bases separating them. The CDR3 sequence is CASSWRGTEAFF. CDR3 in DNA: TGTGCCAGCTCCTGGCGGGGGACTGAAGCTTTCTTT.

The chain joins TRBV3-1 (or the pseudogene TRBV3-2) to TRBJ1-1, with D maybe TRBD1 (5 bases). CDR1 LGHDT and CDR2 YNNKEL come from the germline V gene (reference sequence). With 5 bases removed from V and 1 base from J, the gap between germline ends came to 11 bases. This CDR3 region has 14 residues. CDR3 sequence reads: CASSVRGPNTEAFF. The CDR3 DNA reads TGTGCCAGCAGCGTAAGGGGCCCGAACACTGAAGCTTTCTTT.

The chain employs TRBV6-5 and TRBJ2-1, with 7 bases lining up with TRBD1. This CDR3 region has 13 residues. After removal of 4 bases from V and 9 bases from J, the junction contained 6 bases not matched to a gene. In germline, CDR1 is MNHEY, CDR2 SVGAGI. The CDR3: CASSLQGNREQFF. Written as DNA, the CDR3 is TGTGCCAGCAGTTTACAGGGGAACCGTGAGCAGTTCTTC.

The rearrangement uses TRBV19 and TRBJ2-3; 8 nucleotides match TRBD2. Germline V gene sequence: CDR1 LNHDA, CDR2 SQIVND (reference sequence). The CDR3 has 15 amino acids. V trimming: 3 bases; J trimming: 3 bases; junction bases outside the gene matches: 5. CDR3 loop: CASSIITSGTDTQYF. The CDR3 bases are TGTGCCAGTAGTATTATCACTAGCGGTACAGATACGCAGTATTTT.

The chain joins TRBV5-6 to TRBJ2-1; TRBD1 matches at 7 bases. Germline V gives CDR1 SGHDT, CDR2 YYEEEE. The CDR3 consists of 15 residues. The V and J ends lost 4 bases and 4 bases, in that order; junction bases with no gene match: 8. CDR3 nucleotides: TGTGCCAGCAGCCCGCCCGGGACAGTATACAATGAGCAGTTCTTC. Its translation is CASSPPGTVYNEQFF.

The chain employs TRBV2 and TRBJ2-1; 8 bases are a match to TRBD2. V lost 11 bases to trimming and J lost 2 bases; unmatched junction nucleotides: 8. The germline gives CDR1 SNHLY, CDR2 FYNNEI. There are 14 residues in the CDR3. CDR3 DNA sequence: TGTGCCCTCCAAGCGGGAGCACCCTACAATGAGCAGTTCTTC. It encodes CALQAGAPYNEQFF.

The CDR3 DNA sequence: TGTGCCAGCGGGGGGGACAGGCCCATGAACACTGAAGCTTTCTTT. Its translation is CASGGDRPMNTEAFF. This chain joins TRBV11-1 and TRBJ1-1; 8 bases agree with TRBD1. Trimming cost V 8 bases and J 0 bases; bases outside gene matches: 8. The CDR3 is 15 amino acids. Looked up from germline, CDR1 is SGHAT and CDR2 is FQDESV (reference sequence).

The chain is built from TRBV18 and TRBJ1-1, with D perhaps matching TRBD1 (6 bases). This CDR3 is 15 amino acids long. The V end was cut by 3 bases, the J end by 8 bases, with 19 bases between. The germline V gene encodes CDR1 KGHSH and CDR2 LQKENI. Here the CDR3 reads CASSPPNRDDAEAFF. The CDR3 nucleotides read TGTGCCAGCTCACCTCCGAACAGGGATGATGCCGAAGCTTTCTTT.

The CDR3 sequence is CASSGAGETQYF. CDR3 nucleotides: TGTGCCAGCAGTGGGGCCGGGGAGACCCAGTACTTC. The chain employs TRBV27 and TRBJ2-5; weak D call: TRBD1 (5 bases). Germline V lookup: CDR1 MNHEY, CDR2 SMNVEV (reference sequence). This CDR3 region has 12 residues. V lost 5 bases and J 5 bases, leaving 9 bases between the germline ends.

This clone was observed a single time. The J gene is TRBJ2-5, the V gene TRBV19, with 7 positions matching TRBD2. The germline gives CDR1 LNHDA, CDR2 SQIVND (reference sequence). The CDR3 sequence is 15 residues long. The ends lost 3 bases at V and 0 bases at J; junction bases unmatched: 4. The CDR3, as DNA: TGTGCCAGTAGTATTTCGGGAGGTCACCAAGAGACCCAGTACTTC. Translated, it gives CASSISGGHQETQYF.

CDR3 nucleotide sequence: TGTGCCAGCAGCCAAGGGTCGACCGGGAACTATGGCTACACCTTC. It encodes CASSQGSTGNYGYTF. J is TRBJ1-2 and V is TRBV4-2; D is undetermined. V was shortened by 1 base and J by 2 bases, with 11 bases between the two germline ends. CDR3 size: 15 residues. The germline V gene encodes CDR1 LGHNA and CDR2 YNFKEQ.

The chain recombines TRBV28 with TRBJ1-6; 7 bases are a match to TRBD1. After removal of 6 bases from V and 12 bases from J, the junction contained 14 bases not matched to a gene. The germline CDR1 and CDR2 sequences are MDHEN and SYDVKM. The length of the CDR3 is 15 residues. The CDR3 DNA reads TGTGCCAGCAGCAAATACCGGGACAGTTGGGAACCCCTCCACTTT. It translates to CASSKYRDSWEPLHF.

This chain uses TRBV28 with TRBJ2-7, with D uncertain. Trimming shortened V by 6 bases and J by 4 bases, and 16 bases separated the two germline ends. The CDR3 is made up of 14 amino acids. Germline CDR1 MDHEN, CDR2 SYDVKM. The CDR3 sequence: CASRYKPAAYEQYF. CDR3 coding DNA: TGTGCCAGCAGATATAAGCCCGCGGCGTACGAGCAGTACTTC. The full variable domain, completed using reference TRBV28 and TRBJ2-7, is DVKVTQSSRYLVKRTGEKVFLECVQDMDHENMFWYRQDPGLGLRLIYFSYDVKMKEKGDIPEGYSVSREKKERFSLILESASTNQTSMYLCASRYKPAAYEQYFGPGTRLTVT.

This clone was picked up one time. V gene TRBV6-4 combines with J gene TRBJ2-5; a weak D match, TRBD1 (5 bases). Trimming removed 4 bases from V and 5 bases from J, with 14 bases in between. The V gene's germline CDR1 is MRHNA and CDR2 SNTAGT. This CDR3 region has 14 residues. The CDR3 sequence is CASSVGPGQETQYF. CDR3 DNA sequence: TGTGCCAGCAGTGTGGGGCCGGGCCAGGAGACCCAGTACTTC.

The chain recombines TRBV11-2 with TRBJ2-1, with D unclear. The V and J ends lost 4 bases and 3 bases respectively, with 13 bases between them. Germline assignment: CDR1 SGHAT and CDR2 FQNNGV. The CDR3 has 15 residues. The CDR3 sequence is CASSSRQTIYNEQFF. The CDR3 nucleotides read TGTGCCAGCAGCTCACGACAAACGATCTACAATGAGCAGTTCTTC.

The chain employs TRBV24-1 and TRBJ2-1; D perhaps matches TRBD2 (5 bases). The CDR3 length is 15 residues. V lost 0 bases, J lost 6 bases, and 11 bases lay in between. In germline, CDR1 is KGHDR, CDR2 SFDVKD. CDR3 coding DNA: TGTGCCACCAGTGATTTGCGAGGGAGAGTCAATGAGCAGTTCTTC. Translating it yields CATSDLRGRVNEQFF.

The V gene is TRBV19, the J gene TRBJ2-4, with D perhaps matching TRBD2 (6 bases). The V gene's germline CDR1 is LNHDA and CDR2 SQIVND (reference sequence). The CDR3 loop spans 14 amino acids. Trimming pared 11 bases from V and 1 base from J, leaving 15 bases between. The CDR3 here is CARQTGDAKNIQYF. CDR3 DNA: TGTGCCCGTCAAACGGGGGACGCCAAAAACATTCAGTACTTC.

V usage is TRBV11-1 and J usage is TRBJ2-1; 12 nucleotides agree with TRBD2. Trimming at V came to 7 bases and at J to 5 bases, leaving 9 bases not matched to a gene. The CDR3 extends over 16 amino acids. In germline, CDR1 is SGHAT, CDR2 FQDESV (reference sequence). Here the CDR3 DNA reads TGTGCCAGCACCTTTTCTAGCGGGAGGGCCCACAATGAGCAGTTCTTC. This encodes CASTFSSGRAHNEQFF.

This clone was seen only once. V gene TRBV28 combines with J gene TRBJ2-1, with TRBD2 identical over 11 bases. The CDR3 spans 18 residues. Looked up from germline, CDR1 is MDHEN and CDR2 is SYDVKM. V lost 5 bases to trimming and J lost 2 bases; unmatched junction nucleotides: 11. The CDR3 region is CASSTHNLAGGPYNEQFF. CDR3 DNA sequence: TGTGCCAGCAGTACTCATAATTTAGCGGGAGGGCCCTACAATGAGCAGTTCTTC.

This chain links TRBV19 with TRBJ2-3; D gene unclear. V lost 5 bases, J lost 6 bases, and 6 bases lay in between. Germline-derived CDR1 and CDR2 are LNHDA and SQIVND (reference sequence). The CDR3 covers 11 residues. DNA for the CDR3: TGTGCCAGTAGTGTCAGGGATACGCAGTATTTT. Its protein product is CASSVRDTQYF.

This clone was detected once. The genes are TRBV27 and TRBJ2-5; TRBD1 is a possible D gene (5 bases). V lost 8 bases and J lost 4, with 20 bases in between. Germline CDR1 MNHEY, CDR2 SMNVEV (reference sequence). The CDR3 extends over 15 amino acids. As DNA, the CDR3 is TGTGCCAGCTCGCCAAGACCAGGGAAACGAGAGACCCAGTACTTC. Its translation: CASSPRPGKRETQYF.